This entry lists 32 T cell receptor beta chains sequenced from one sample in a study of T-cell reconstitution after alpha-beta-depleted transplantation in children. The library targeted TCRbeta and was prepared with unique molecular identifiers. From the PCR reads, TCRdb called clonotypes with MiXCR, one entry per CDR3 protein. The sample records around 200,000 distinct CDR3 sequences, more than 6.5% being singletons. The source was PBMCs from the stem cell graft donor, collected from the stem cell graft. The receptors shown here come from a human donor who donated a stem cell graft to a child with Wiskott-Aldrich syndrome.

At least ten counts were recorded for this clonotype. V and J are TRBV12-3 or TRBV12-4 and TRBJ1-1; D is uncertain. The CDR3 length is 14 residues. Trimming took 4 bases from V and 1 from J, leaving 10 bases between them. CDR3 DNA: TGTGCCAGCAGTTCCCGAGAGTCGAACACTGAAGCTTTCTTT. Residues: CASSSRESNTEAFF.

This clonotype was seen at least ten times. The chain joins TRBV5-6 to TRBJ1-5; 7 nucleotides match TRBD1. This CDR3 region has 15 residues. Losses at the gene ends were 5 bases for V and 6 bases for J; bases not matched to a gene: 11. Germline values: CDR1 SGHDT, CDR2 YYEEEE. Here the CDR3 DNA reads TGTGCCAGCAGTAATCGACAGGGTTCTCGTCAGCCCCAGCATTTT. The encoded protein is CASSNRQGSRQPQHF.

In its sample, this clonotype was seen a few times. CDR3 DNA sequence: TGCAGTGCCTGGGACAGATCCACAGATACGCAGTATTTT. Its protein product is CSAWDRSTDTQYF. The chain combines TRBV20-1 with TRBJ2-3, with TRBD1 identical over 7 bases. This CDR3 has 13 residues. Germline V gene lookup returns CDR1 DFQATT and CDR2 SNEGSKA (reference sequence). With 6 bases clipped from V and 2 bases from J, the junction kept 5 bases outside the gene matches.

This clonotype was counted ten times or more. This chain links TRBV29-1 with TRBJ2-1; D gene uncertain. Germline lookup yields CDR1 SQVTM and CDR2 ANQGSEA. V was cut by 4 bases and J by 2 bases, with 12 bases left in between. CDR3 size: 14 residues. The CDR3 coding sequence is TGCAGCGTTGGTGGTCTCCTACCCTACAATGAGCAGTTCTTC. This sequence encodes CSVGGLLPYNEQFF.

CDR3 nucleotides: TGTGCCAGCTCACGAGCGGGACTAGCGGGAGAGGTTGGCTACAATGAGCAGTTCTTC. Translating gives CASSRAGLAGEVGYNEQFF. The chain carries TRBV18 and TRBJ2-1; 14 nucleotides line up with TRBD2. CDR3 length: 19 amino acids. V lost 4 bases to trimming and J lost 3 bases; unmatched junction nucleotides: 11. Germline CDR1 is KGHSH and CDR2 is LQKENI.

This rearrangement joins TRBV4-2 to TRBJ2-5, with a possible D match to TRBD2 (6 bases). V was clipped by 1 base and J by 3 bases, with 12 bases between them. Germline values: CDR1 LGHNA, CDR2 YNFKEQ. This CDR3 has 15 amino acids. CDR3 sequence: CASSQGGEAEETQYF. DNA of the CDR3: TGTGCCAGCAGCCAAGGAGGGGAGGCAGAAGAGACCCAGTACTTC.

This clonotype was recorded a few times. A clone one base away is much larger, so this may be a read error. The chain couples TRBV27 to TRBJ2-2; possibly TRBD1 or TRBD2 for D (6 bases each). The germline gives CDR1 MNHEY, CDR2 SMNVEV (reference sequence). There are 15 residues in the CDR3. The CDR3 nucleotides read TGTGCCAGCAGAACAGGGATGAAAAACACCGGGGGGCTGTTTTTT. The encoded protein is CASRTGMKNTGGLFF.

This clonotype was picked up many times. The chain carries TRBV4-1 and TRBJ2-7, with D unresolved. This CDR3 region has 14 residues. V lost 1 base, J lost 4 bases, and 11 bases lay in between. CDR1 and CDR2 (germline): MGHRA, YSYEKL. The CDR3 DNA reads TGCGCCAGCAGCCAAGGTCCACAGAGATACGAGCAGTACTTC. As protein: CASSQGPQRYEQYF.

The chain couples TRBV19 to TRBJ2-1; D might be TRBD2 (5 bases). CDR3 length: 15 residues. Germline-derived CDR1 and CDR2 are LNHDA and SQIVND (reference sequence). V was shortened by 6 bases and J by 1 base, with 13 bases between the two germline ends. For the CDR3, the DNA is TGTGCCAGTAGCATCGGGGTGGAATCCTACAATGAGCAGTTCTTC. Translation gives CASSIGVESYNEQFF.

This clonotype was seen only a few times. This chain links TRBV5-1 with TRBJ2-3; 8 bases map to TRBD1. Unmatched junction bases numbered 4, after V lost 3 bases and J lost 4 bases. CDR1 is SGHRS, CDR2 YFSETQ, per germline. The CDR3 extends over 14 amino acids. The CDR3 bases are TGCGCCAGCAGCTCCCAGGGGGCTTCAGATACGCAGTATTTT. Protein: CASSSQGASDTQYF.

This clonotype was detected many times. This chain joins TRBV15 and TRBJ1-2, with a possible D match to TRBD1 (6 bases). The CDR3 length is 14 residues. The germline V and J ends were trimmed by 3 bases and 8 bases, with 16 bases remaining between them. Germline values: CDR1 LNHNV, CDR2 YYDKDF (reference sequence). This CDR3 is CATSRTQGMGGYTF. CDR3 in DNA: TGTGCCACCAGCAGGACACAGGGCATGGGAGGCTACACCTTC.

This clonotype was counted ten times or more. This rearrangement joins TRBV27 to TRBJ2-1; 8 bases line up with TRBD2. The length of the CDR3 is 14 residues. Germline V gives CDR1 MNHEY, CDR2 SMNVEV (reference sequence). V lost 5 bases, J lost 7 bases, and 7 bases stayed unmatched. This chain's CDR3 is CASSPSGGVNEQFF. CDR3 nucleotide sequence: TGTGCCAGCAGTCCCAGCGGGGGCGTAAATGAGCAGTTCTTC.

This clonotype was found many times. This chain uses TRBV7-2 with TRBJ2-1; D perhaps matches TRBD1 (6 bases). Germline V lookup: CDR1 SGHTA, CDR2 FQGNSA. V was clipped by 5 bases and J by 12 bases, with 14 bases between them. The CDR3 has 12 amino acids. The CDR3 DNA reads TGTGCCAGCAGCGAACAGGGTTGGGGGCAGTTCTTC. It encodes CASSEQGWGQFF.

This clonotype was detected only a few times. V gene TRBV20-1 combines with J gene TRBJ1-1; D unresolved. Germline V gene sequence: CDR1 DFQATT, CDR2 SNEGSKA (reference sequence). Trimming stripped 3 bases from V and 6 bases from J, with 11 bases between. This CDR3 has 12 amino acids. CDR3 residues: CSASQGIAEAFF. In DNA form, the CDR3 reads TGCAGTGCTAGCCAAGGGATTGCTGAAGCTTTCTTT.

This clonotype has a count of ten or more. V and J are TRBV20-1 and TRBJ2-1; D perhaps matches TRBD2 (5 bases). The CDR3 is 12 residues long. Germline CDR1 and CDR2: DFQATT and SNEGSKA (reference sequence). V lost 6 bases, J lost 9 bases, and 15 bases lay in between. CDR3 sequence reads: CSARRPSSEQFF. CDR3 in DNA: TGCAGTGCCAGACGTCCTAGCAGTGAGCAGTTCTTC.

Many counts were recorded for this clonotype. V gene TRBV4-1 combines with J gene TRBJ2-5, with TRBD1 as a possible D gene (5 bases). Germline CDR1 is MGHRA and CDR2 is YSYEKL. The CDR3 has 15 amino acids. V shed 3 bases and J shed 2 bases, with 13 bases lying between them. CDR3 coding DNA: TGCGCCAGCAGCCAGCTGGGGCTCCGACAAGAGACCCAGTACTTC. Amino acids: CASSQLGLRQETQYF.

The chain joins TRBV27 to TRBJ2-7, with 12 nucleotides matching TRBD1. The junction had 7 bases not matched to a gene; V was cut back by 6 bases and J by 7 bases. This CDR3 region has 14 residues. The V gene's germline CDR1 is MNHEY and CDR2 SMNVEV (reference sequence). CDR3: CASRPGTGGGEQYF. The CDR3 nucleotides are TGTGCCAGCAGGCCCGGGACAGGGGGCGGAGAGCAGTACTTC.

This clonotype was observed at least ten times. The genes are TRBV29-1 and TRBJ1-2, with D perhaps TRBD1 (5 bases). The V end was cut by 6 bases, the J end by 2 bases, with 10 bases between. CDR1 is SQVTM, CDR2 ANQGSEA, per germline. The CDR3 spans 12 residues. In DNA form, the CDR3 reads TGCAGCGTAAGGGGTGCGAACTATGGCTACACCTTC. Protein sequence: CSVRGANYGYTF.

In this sample, this clonotype turned up many times. The chain uses TRBV12-3 or TRBV12-4 and TRBJ2-1; D possibly matches TRBD1 or TRBD2 (5 bases each). Trimming removed 6 bases at V and 4 bases at J, with 19 bases between. The CDR3 has 16 amino acids. CDR3 in amino acids: CASSFSGAARYNEQFF. CDR3 nucleotide sequence: TGTGCCAGCAGCTTCTCCGGGGCGGCTAGATACAATGAGCAGTTCTTC.

This clonotype was observed at least ten times. The V call is TRBV12-3 or TRBV12-4, the J call TRBJ1-5; D is unclear. Trimming left V 6 bases short and J 4 bases short, with 10 bases between. This CDR3 spans 13 amino acids. In DNA, the CDR3 is TGTGCCAGCAGCAACACAGCGAATCAGCCCCAGCATTTT. The encoded protein is CASSNTANQPQHF.

The sample holds many counts of this clonotype. The V and J genes are TRBV5-1 and TRBJ1-5, with TRBD1 matching over 9 bases. CDR1 and CDR2 from the germline V gene are SGHRS and YFSETQ. The length of the CDR3 is 14 residues. The V segment lost 4 bases and the J segment 6 bases; nucleotides outside the gene matches: 5. CDR3 sequence reads: CASSAGQGSQPQHF. The CDR3 nucleotides read TGCGCCAGCAGCGCGGGACAGGGCAGTCAGCCCCAGCATTTT.

Of note for this clonotype: This may arise from a read error, as a much more abundant clone is one base away. The rearrangement links TRBV7-9 to TRBJ2-1; 14 nucleotides agree with TRBD2. CDR1 is SEHNR and CDR2 is FQNEAQ in the germline V gene (reference sequence). This CDR3 is built from 15 residues. The CDR3 region has the DNA TGTGCCAGCAGCCCGAGACTAGCGGGAGGGGATGAGCAGCTCTTC. Amino acids: CASSPRLAGGDEQLF. Based on the CDR3 plus reference TRBV7-9 and TRBJ2-1, the full variable domain is DTGVSQNPRHKITKRGQNVTFRCDPISEHNRLYWYRQTLGQGPEFLTYFQNEAQLEKSRLLSDRFSAERPKGSFSTLEIQRTEQGDSAMYLCASSPRLAGGDEQLFGPGTRLTVL.

This clonotype was seen ten or more times. The chain employs TRBV10-1 and TRBJ2-2, with no clear D. V was clipped by 3 bases and J by 6 bases, with 8 bases between them. This CDR3 spans 13 amino acids. The germline gives CDR1 WNHNN, CDR2 SYGVQD (reference sequence). The CDR3 nucleotides read TGCGCCAGCAGTGAACGGACCGCCGGGGAGCTGTTTTTT. Translating it yields CASSERTAGELFF.

In this sample, this clonotype turned up many times. The chain combines TRBV10-3 with TRBJ1-1; D gene uncertain. This CDR3 is 13 amino acids long. Trimming removed 2 bases from V and 3 bases from J, with 7 bases in between. Germline V lookup: CDR1 ENHRY, CDR2 SYGVKD. The CDR3 sequence: CAISELTYTEAFF. CDR3 DNA: TGTGCCATCAGTGAGCTGACCTACACTGAAGCTTTCTTT.

This clonotype was detected ten times or more. This sequence joins TRBV4-1 and TRBJ2-7; tentatively, D is TRBD2 (6 bases). V shed 3 bases and J shed 2 bases, with 11 bases lying between them. This CDR3 has 14 residues. The germline V gene has CDR1 MGHRA and CDR2 YSYEKL. The CDR3 DNA reads TGCGCCAGCAGCCAGCCACTAGCAACCTACGAGCAGTACTTC. Its translation: CASSQPLATYEQYF.

This clonotype was counted at least ten times. This chain joins TRBV20-1 and TRBJ2-1, with TRBD2 matching 11 bases. Germline CDR1 reads DFQATT; CDR2 reads SNEGSKA (reference sequence). Trimming took 6 bases from V and 7 from J; bases not matched to a gene: 14. The CDR3 spans 16 residues. The CDR3 spells CSALSPTSGSRNEQFF. The CDR3 region has the DNA TGCAGTGCCCTCTCCCCAACTAGCGGGAGTCGTAATGAGCAGTTCTTC.

The table lists this clonotype with many counts. J is TRBJ1-1 and V is TRBV27; 10 bases map to TRBD1. The CDR3 runs to 15 residues. V dropped 3 bases and J dropped 0; count of bases not matched to a gene: 1. CDR1 is MNHEY and CDR2 is SMNVEV in the germline V gene (reference sequence). The CDR3 DNA sequence: TGTGCCAGCAGTTTGACAGGGGGCCTGAACACTGAAGCTTTCTTT. Its protein product is CASSLTGGLNTEAFF.

This clonotype was counted between two and nine times. The chain uses TRBV27 and TRBJ1-2; the D gene is possibly TRBD1 (6 bases). Trimming stripped 3 bases from V and 3 bases from J, with 14 bases between. The V gene's germline CDR1 is MNHEY and CDR2 SMNVEV (reference sequence). The CDR3 has 15 amino acids. CDR3 loop: CASSFLGGADYGYTF. The CDR3 DNA reads as TGTGCCAGCAGTTTCCTGGGGGGCGCGGACTATGGCTACACCTTC.

In its sample, this clonotype was seen many times. The chain has TRBV12-3 or TRBV12-4 and TRBJ1-2; D not certain. V dropped 4 bases and J dropped 2 bases, with 8 bases sitting between them. This CDR3 contains 13 residues. CDR3 region: CASSSTVNYGYTF. In DNA form, the CDR3 reads TGTGCCAGCAGTTCGACGGTAAACTATGGCTACACCTTC.

This clonotype was observed a few times. V and J are TRBV14 and TRBJ2-5; possibly TRBD1 or TRBD2 for D (5 bases each). CDR3 length: 15 residues. Per the germline V gene, CDR1 is SGHDN and CDR2 is FVKESK. V was pared by 4 bases and J by 2 bases, with 14 bases between. The DNA for the CDR3 is TGTGCCAGCAGCCCGAATTGGGGGATTCAAGAGACCCAGTACTTC. This encodes CASSPNWGIQETQYF. Together with reference TRBV14 and TRBJ2-5, the CDR3 gives the full variable domain: EAGVTQFPSHSVIEKGQTVTLRCDPISGHDNLYWYRRVMGKEIKFLLHFVKESKQDESGMPNNRFLAERTGGTYSTLKVQPAELEDSGVYFCASSPNWGIQETQYFGPGTRLLVL.

This clonotype was counted between two and nine times. V usage is TRBV27 and J usage is TRBJ2-2; TRBD1 matches at 7 bases. The CDR3 sequence is 13 residues long. CDR1 MNHEY and CDR2 SMNVEV come from the germline V gene (reference sequence). V was pared by 4 bases and J by 6 bases, with 2 bases of the junction left unmatched. The chain's CDR3 is CASSYRGPGELFF. CDR3 DNA sequence: TGTGCCAGCAGTTACAGGGGACCCGGGGAGCTGTTTTTT.

With respect to this clonotype: A much larger clone differs from this one at a single base, so this may be a read error. The rearrangement joins TRBV19 to TRBJ2-2; possible D gene TRBD1, 6 bases. CDR3 length: 16 residues. Germline V gives CDR1 LNHDA, CDR2 SQIVND (reference sequence). The CDR3 DNA is TGTGCCAGTAGGGGACACCCGAACCTCAACACCAGGGAGCTGTTTTTT. Translated, it gives CASRGHPNLNTRELFF. The full variable domain, with the rest looked up from reference TRBV19 and TRBJ2-2, is DGGITQSPKYLFRKEGQNVTLSCEQNLNHDAMYWYRQDPGQGLRLIYYSQIVNDFQKGDIAEGYSVSREKKESFPLTVTSAQKNPTAFYLCASRGHPNLNTRELFFGEGSRLTVL.